This T cell receptor beta chain stems from a study of blood T cell repertoires in COVID-19. Original processing methods: Reference gene primer amplification in the assay estimated nucleated cell counts. Clones were read by immunoSEQ multiplex PCR, and TCRdb kept only the in-frame ones, dropping some. The V and J calls and clone size were taken over from that table, and D and trimming were inferred from the DNA. Here the sample spans hundreds of thousands of clones, less than 90% being singletons. Assignment of participants to cohorts was predicated upon participant-reported clinical history. The clonotype was recovered from a woman in her twenties or thirties who had recovered from COVID-19. The specimen sequenced was PBMCs or T cells enriched from blood (not recorded which).

CDR3 protein: CASSPAENRHYSNQPQHF. The CDR3 DNA is TGTGCCAGCAGTCCAGCCGAGAACAGACATTATAGCAATCAGCCCCAGCATTTT. The rearrangement uses TRBV28 and TRBJ1-5; D is ambiguous. CDR1 and CDR2 (germline): MDHEN, SYDVKM. The CDR3 runs to 18 residues. V was cut by 5 bases and J by 0 bases, with 20 bases left in between.